This T cell receptor (beta chain) was obtained from a study of control samples from healthy donors and cancer patients. The CDR3 consists of 13 residues. V lost 4 bases to trimming and J lost 8 bases, with 11 bases between them. CDR1 is LGHDT, CDR2 YNNKEL, per germline (reference sequence). Clones were sequenced by immunoSEQ multiplex PCR, and TCRdb holds only the in-frame ones, with some missing. The data hold under 55,000 clones, with 80% observed a single time. The rearrangement links TRBV3-1 (or the pseudogene TRBV3-2) to TRBJ1-4; possibly TRBD1 for D (5 bases). Material for sequencing was blood. This receptor was identified in a man in his sixties or seventies in good health. This chain's CDR3 is CASSRRGAEKLFF. CDR3 DNA sequence: TGTGCCAGCAGCCGTCGGGGCGCGGAAAAACTGTTTTTT.